Given below is one T cell receptor (beta chain) in context. Its antigen is unidentified. Germline assignment: CDR1 MNHEY and CDR2 SVGAGI. Trimming shortened V by 6 bases and J by 8 bases, and 22 bases separated the two germline ends. This CDR3 has 15 residues. Assay used: immunoSEQ multiplex PCR; TCRdb lists only in-frame clones, some missing. The repertoire holds 250,000 to 300,000 clones, with around 93% as singletons. This sample is part of a study of T cell responses to AZD1222 COVID-19 vaccine. Findings of the study overall: Just 5 to 7 people given AZD1222 tested seropositive at baseline. Repertoires were obtained only post-peak T cell response. Researchers report vaccine-associated CD4 TCRs spanning spike, with dominance at 160-218 and 743-854. Clonal diversity was possibly underestimated, and the donors were mostly white British, with more females.

This TCR derives from an adult who received the AZD1222 COVID-19 vaccine. Sequenced material: peripheral blood, taken 28 days after the second AZD1222 dose. The chain couples TRBV6-5 to TRBJ1-2, with a possible D match to TRBD1 (5 bases). The CDR3 bases are TGTGCCAGCAGAAGAAGGGATGGGGTTAGGGGAGGCTACACCTTC. Translation: CASRRRDGVRGGYTF.